Following are 8 T cell receptor beta chains from one sample sequenced in a study of radiotherapy plus CTLA-4 blockade in lung cancer. TCRdb's copy holds only in-frame clones and misses some; the assay was immunoSEQ multiplex PCR. Among roughly 73,000 clones, roughly 91% were seen once, and the ten largest hold 40%. Specimen: peripheral blood, collected from a patient treated with radiotherapy plus ipilimumab. The receptors shown here come from a human donor with non-small cell lung cancer that progressed on radiotherapy plus ipilimumab.

The rearrangement joins TRBV30 to TRBJ2-5; TRBD2 matches 7 bases. Unmatched junction bases numbered 7, after V lost 8 bases and J lost 7 bases. Germline V lookup: CDR1 GTSNPN, CDR2 SVGIG (reference sequence). CDR3 length equals 11 residues. Here the CDR3 reads CAGTRGGTQYF. The CDR3 DNA reads TGTGCCGGGACCCGCGGGGGGACCCAGTACTTC.

This chain joins TRBV5-6 and TRBJ2-1; 10 bases map to TRBD2. CDR1 is SGHDT and CDR2 is YYEEEE in the germline V gene. CDR3 length equals 15 residues. J was trimmed by 5 bases and V by 4 bases; bases with no gene match: 6. CDR3 sequence: CASSDRTSGNNEQFF. Here the CDR3 DNA reads TGTGCCAGCAGCGACCGGACTAGCGGAAACAATGAGCAGTTCTTC.

Note on this clone: The sample has other DNA sequences that encode this CDR3 too. This rearrangement joins TRBV29-1 to TRBJ2-5; D remains unclear. Germline values: CDR1 SQVTM, CDR2 ANQGSEA. The CDR3 totals 9 residues. V was trimmed by 4 bases and J by 4 bases, leaving 1 base between them. CDR3 nucleotides: TGCAGCGTTGGAGAGACCCAGTACTTC. Translating gives CSVGETQYF.

In regard to this clone: Other nucleotide sequences in the sample specify the same CDR3. V and J are TRBV18 and TRBJ2-3; D is unclear. Germline-derived CDR1 and CDR2 are KGHSH and LQKENI. The CDR3 has 14 residues. Trimming shortened V by 0 bases and J by 0 bases, and 4 bases separated the two germline ends. CDR3 protein: CASSPPSSTDTQYF. DNA for the CDR3: TGTGCCAGCTCACCACCGAGCAGCACAGATACGCAGTATTTT.

The chain joins TRBV6-5 to TRBJ1-3; a weak D match, TRBD1 (5 bases). V lost 3 bases, J lost 0 bases, and 12 bases lay in between. Germline lookup yields CDR1 MNHEY and CDR2 SVGAGI. This CDR3 region has 16 residues. The CDR3 loop reads CASSYGGPDSGNTIYF. The CDR3 region has the DNA TGTGCCAGCAGTTATGGGGGTCCAGACTCTGGAAACACCATATATTTT.

The V call is TRBV7-6, the J call TRBJ2-7; D remains ambiguous. The CDR3 is made up of 17 amino acids. Germline V gene lookup returns CDR1 SGHVS and CDR2 FNYEAQ. Trimming pared 2 bases from V and 1 base from J, leaving 18 bases between. The CDR3 sequence: CASSLYRVWTGSYEQYF. CDR3 in DNA: TGTGCCAGCAGCTTATATCGGGTGTGGACGGGTTCCTACGAGCAGTACTTC. The full variable domain, rest sourced from reference TRBV7-6 and TRBJ2-7, is GAGVSQSPRYKVTKRGQDVALRCDPISGHVSLYWYRQALGQGPEFLTYFNYEAQQDKSGLPNDRFSAERPEGSISTLTIQRTEQRDSAMYRCASSLYRVWTGSYEQYFGPGTRLTVT.

This clone was detected once. V usage is TRBV5-1 and J usage is TRBJ2-7, with unresolved D. CDR1 SGHRS and CDR2 YFSETQ come from the germline V gene. The V gene lost 0 bases and the J gene lost 2 bases, with 9 bases spanning the gap. CDR3 length equals 14 residues. Here the CDR3 reads CASSLDIRPYEQYF. In DNA form, the CDR3 reads TGCGCCAGCAGCTTGGATATCCGCCCCTACGAGCAGTACTTC.

This chain joins TRBV27 and TRBJ2-2, with 8 bases fitting TRBD1. CDR1 MNHEY and CDR2 SMNVEV come from the germline V gene (reference sequence). The V segment lost 3 bases and the J segment 4 bases; nucleotides outside the gene matches: 10. The CDR3 is 17 residues long. CDR3 residues: CASSFRTGNTGTGELFF. The DNA of the CDR3 is TGTGCCAGCAGTTTCCGGACAGGGAATACTGGCACCGGGGAGCTGTTTTTT.